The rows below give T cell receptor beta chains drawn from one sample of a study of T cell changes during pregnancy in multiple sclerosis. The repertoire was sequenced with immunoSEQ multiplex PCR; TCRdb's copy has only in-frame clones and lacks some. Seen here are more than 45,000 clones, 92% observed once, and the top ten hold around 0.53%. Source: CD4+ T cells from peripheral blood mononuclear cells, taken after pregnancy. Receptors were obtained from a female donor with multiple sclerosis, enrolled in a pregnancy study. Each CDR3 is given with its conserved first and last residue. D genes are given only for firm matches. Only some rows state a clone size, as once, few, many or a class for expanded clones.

CDR3nt: TGTGCCAGCAGCTCCGTCCGAGGCGGGAGGGCCGTGAACACCGGGGAGCTGTTTTTT
CDR3aa: CASSSVRGGRAVNTGELFF
j_gene: TRBJ2-2
d_gene: TRBD2
abundance: .
v_gene: TRBV11-2

CDR3nt: TGTGCCAGCAGTTTACGGCCCAGGGGGCGGGTTGAGCAGTTCTTC
CDR3aa: CASSLRPRGRVEQFF
j_gene: TRBJ2-1
d_gene: TRBD1
abundance: .
v_gene: TRBV27

CDR3nt: TGTGCCAGCAGCTCCGTCGTGGCCTTAGCGGTTGAGCAGTTCTTC
CDR3aa: CASSSVVALAVEQFF
j_gene: TRBJ2-1
d_gene: .
abundance: once
v_gene: TRBV7-2

CDR3nt: TGTGCCAGCAGTTACCTACAGGGCTATGGCTACACCTTC
CDR3aa: CASSYLQGYGYTF
j_gene: TRBJ1-2
d_gene: .
abundance: .
v_gene: TRBV6-5

CDR3nt: TGTGCCAGCAGCTTCTGGACAGGGGTCTCCTACAATGAGCAGTTCTTC
CDR3aa: CASSFWTGVSYNEQFF
j_gene: TRBJ2-1
d_gene: TRBD1
abundance: .
v_gene: TRBV7-9

CDR3nt: TGTGCCAGCAGCGTGACGGGACAAGGCGAGCAGTACTTC
CDR3aa: CASSVTGQGEQYF
j_gene: TRBJ2-7
d_gene: .
abundance: .
v_gene: TRBV9

CDR3nt: TGCGCCAGCAGCTTGGGGGTGGGGACTAGCTTCAGTGAGCAGTTCTTC
CDR3aa: CASSLGVGTSFSEQFF
j_gene: TRBJ2-1
d_gene: TRBD2
abundance: .
v_gene: TRBV5-1

CDR3nt: TGTGCCAGCAGCTTAGCGGCGGACTCCTACAATGAGCAGTTCTTC
CDR3aa: CASSLAADSYNEQFF
j_gene: TRBJ2-1
d_gene: .
abundance: .
v_gene: TRBV7-9

CDR3nt: TGTGCCAGTAGTATAGAAAGAGGCGGTCAACCTACGCAGTATTTT
CDR3aa: CASSIERGGQPTQYF
j_gene: TRBJ2-3
d_gene: .
abundance: once
v_gene: TRBV19

CDR3nt: TGCAGCGTTGGGGACAGGGCAGGGAGGGGCTACACCTTC
CDR3aa: CSVGDRAGRGYTF
j_gene: TRBJ1-2
d_gene: TRBD1
abundance: .
v_gene: TRBV29-1

CDR3nt: TGTGCCAGCAGCCTAGGACAAGAAGAGACCCAGTACTTC
CDR3aa: CASSLGQEETQYF
j_gene: TRBJ2-5
d_gene: .
abundance: .
v_gene: TRBV9

CDR3nt: TGTGCCAGCAGTTACGGTCAGGGGCGTGGACAAGAGACCCAGTACTTC
CDR3aa: CASSYGQGRGQETQYF
j_gene: TRBJ2-5
d_gene: .
abundance: .
v_gene: TRBV6-5

CDR3nt: TGTGCCAGCACCTTCAGTCTTAACACTGAAGCTTTCTTT
CDR3aa: CASTFSLNTEAFF
j_gene: TRBJ1-1
d_gene: .
abundance: few
v_gene: TRBV28

CDR3nt: TGTGCCAGCAGTGAGGGCTTCTACAATGAGCAGTTCTTC
CDR3aa: CASSEGFYNEQFF
j_gene: TRBJ2-1
d_gene: .
abundance: .
v_gene: TRBV2

CDR3nt: TGTGCCAGTAGTCTTCTTTTTCCGGGACAGGGGGCCCATAAGCACTACGAGCAGTACTTC
CDR3aa: CASSLLFPGQGAHKHYEQYF
j_gene: TRBJ2-7
d_gene: TRBD1
abundance: .
v_gene: TRBV19

CDR3nt: TGTGCCAGCAGCTCTGGCCAGGGGCTTGGCTATGGCTACACCTTC
CDR3aa: CASSSGQGLGYGYTF
j_gene: TRBJ1-2
d_gene: .
abundance: .
v_gene: TRBV11-3

CDR3nt: TGCGCCAGCAGCACGGGACAAACCTACTATGGCTACACCTTC
CDR3aa: CASSTGQTYYGYTF
j_gene: TRBJ1-2
d_gene: .
abundance: .
v_gene: TRBV5-1

CDR3nt: TGTGCCAGCAGCCAAGGATTTGGTAGCGGGAGTCAGGAGACCCAGTACTTC
CDR3aa: CASSQGFGSGSQETQYF
j_gene: TRBJ2-5
d_gene: TRBD2
abundance: .
v_gene: TRBV14